Below, 15 T cell receptor beta chains from the same sample are listed, as sequenced in a study of shared clonotypes between healthy human individuals. The method was immunoSEQ multiplex PCR; TCRdb's version includes in-frame clones alone and lacks a portion of them. Of millions of clones in the sample, about 92% were seen once. The sequenced sample consisted of naive CD4+ T cells sorted from blood. Subset meaning: CD45RA+ positively selected. These receptors all stem from a man between 18 and 29 years old in good health.

The chain is built from TRBV4-2 and TRBJ2-7; 8 nucleotides agree with TRBD2. The germline V gene has CDR1 LGHNA and CDR2 YNFKEQ. CDR3 size: 15 residues. J gave up 7 bases and V 4 bases, and 12 bases lay outside the gene matches. The CDR3 protein is CASSRAGLEAEEQYF. CDR3 nucleotides: TGTGCCAGCAGCCGGGCGGGACTAGAGGCCGAGGAGCAGTACTTC.

V is TRBV9 and J is TRBJ1-1; perhaps TRBD1 as D (6 bases). Trimming stripped 0 bases from V and 8 bases from J, with 14 bases between. Germline CDR1 SGDLS, CDR2 YYNGEE. The CDR3 runs 14 residues. The CDR3 region is CASSVAPGAVEAFF. CDR3 nucleotides: TGTGCCAGCAGCGTAGCTCCAGGGGCGGTGGAAGCTTTCTTT.

The chain joins TRBV15 to TRBJ1-3; D is perhaps TRBD1 (5 bases). Per germline, CDR1 LNHNV and CDR2 YYDKDF (reference sequence). There are 16 residues in the CDR3. V lost 3 bases and J lost 2, with 14 bases in between. The CDR3, as DNA: TGTGCCACCAGCAGGGAAGTAGAGGGACCTGGAAACACCATATATTTT. Encoded protein: CATSREVEGPGNTIYF.

The chain combines TRBV6-1 with TRBJ2-7, with unresolved D. Trimming left V 0 bases short and J 0 bases short, with 12 bases between. This CDR3 region has 16 residues. Per the germline V gene, CDR1 is MNHNS and CDR2 is SASEGT. The CDR3 sequence is CASSEAHKKNSYEQYF. The CDR3 DNA reads TGTGCCAGCAGTGAAGCCCACAAAAAAAACTCCTACGAGCAGTACTTC.

Notes on this clone: Other DNA sequences in this specimen translate into the identical CDR3. V gene TRBV30 combines with J gene TRBJ2-2, with 11 nucleotides matching TRBD1. CDR1 and CDR2 (germline): GTSNPN, SVGIG (reference sequence). The trim removed 5 bases at V and 8 bases at J, leaving 1 base unmatched. The CDR3 runs to 12 residues. DNA of the CDR3: TGTGCCTGGGGGACAGGGGGTGGGGAGCTGTTTTTT. Amino acid sequence: CAWGTGGGELFF.

Only one count was recorded for this clone. The chain joins TRBV6-5 to TRBJ2-3, with 13 positions matching TRBD2. Per germline, CDR1 MNHEY and CDR2 SVGAGI. The CDR3 length is 13 residues. The V and J ends lost 6 bases and 10 bases, in that order; junction bases with no gene match: 4. The CDR3 loop is CASRPTSGGPQYF. CDR3 sequence (DNA): TGTGCCAGCAGGCCGACTAGCGGGGGGCCGCAGTATTTT.

J is TRBJ2-1 and V is TRBV11-2; no clear D. Germline V CDR1 and CDR2: SGHAT, FQNNGV. This CDR3 comprises 13 residues. Trimming took 6 bases from V and 0 from J, leaving 6 bases between them. DNA for the CDR3: TGTGCCAGCAGTCGGAGCTCCTACAATGAGCAGTTCTTC. This encodes CASSRSSYNEQFF.

The V gene is TRBV5-1, the J gene TRBJ1-2; 9 bases line up with TRBD1. CDR1 is SGHRS, CDR2 YFSETQ, per germline. Losses at the gene ends were 8 bases for V and 7 bases for J; bases not matched to a gene: 12. The CDR3 is 14 residues long. The CDR3 nucleotides are TGCGCCAGTAATCCGGGACAGGGCATCTCTGGCTACACCTTC. Protein sequence: CASNPGQGISGYTF.

This chain links TRBV9 with TRBJ1-2; D is unresolved. The germline CDR1 and CDR2 sequences are SGDLS and YYNGEE. Trimming took 1 base from V and 5 from J, leaving 24 bases between them. The CDR3 consists of 18 residues. CDR3: CASSVLARRKERAYGYTF. The CDR3 DNA is TGTGCCAGCAGCGTACTCGCAAGGCGGAAGGAGAGAGCTTATGGCTACACCTTC. Together with reference TRBV9 and TRBJ1-2, the CDR3 gives the full variable domain: DSGVTQTPKHLITATGQRVTLRCSPRSGDLSVYWYQQSLDQGLQFLIQYYNGEERAKGNILERFSAQQFPDLHSELNLSSLELGDSALYFCASSVLARRKERAYGYTFGSGTRLTVV.

As to this clone: Other DNA sequences in this sample translate to the same CDR3. The V call is TRBV2, the J call TRBJ1-1, with TRBD1 as a possible D gene (5 bases). CDR1 SNHLY and CDR2 FYNNEI come from the germline V gene. The CDR3 loop spans 14 amino acids. Trimming removed 4 bases from V and 4 bases from J, with 13 bases in between. The CDR3 region has the DNA TGTGCCAGCAGTGGCCAGGGAGGTGGCACTGAAGCTTTCTTT. It yields the protein CASSGQGGGTEAFF.

J is TRBJ2-3 and V is TRBV7-9; TRBD1 matches 10 bases. CDR3 size: 15 residues. V was pared by 6 bases and J by 6 bases, with 9 bases of the junction left unmatched. Germline values: CDR1 SEHNR, CDR2 FQNEAQ (reference sequence). The CDR3 nucleotides are TGTGCCAGCAGTTCCGACAGGGGGCGAGGCGATACGCAGTATTTT. Its translation is CASSSDRGRGDTQYF.

DNA of the CDR3: TGTGCCAGCGGCCGACAGGGGGGTTCACCCCTCCACTTT. Protein: CASGRQGGSPLHF. J is TRBJ1-6 and V is TRBV6-4, with 9 bases aligning to TRBD1. This CDR3 is 13 amino acids long. V dropped 8 bases and J dropped 9; count of bases not matched to a gene: 5. CDR1 and CDR2 (germline): MRHNA, SNTAGT.

V and J are TRBV5-8 and TRBJ2-7; 8 bases are a match to TRBD2. With V trimmed by 1 base and J by 0 bases, 6 bases remained unmatched. Germline CDR1 SGHTS, CDR2 YDEGEE. CDR3 size: 16 residues. DNA for the CDR3: TGTGCCAGCAGCTTGATTGCCAGCGGGAGCTCCTACGAGCAGTACTTC. Protein: CASSLIASGSSYEQYF.

Comments on this clone: The same CDR3 can be traced to other DNA sequences in this sample. V gene TRBV10-2 combines with J gene TRBJ2-6; D is unresolved. This CDR3 is 13 amino acids long. Germline CDR1 is WSHSY and CDR2 is SAAADI. Trimming left V 7 bases short and J 2 bases short, with 6 bases between. The CDR3 DNA reads TGCGCCAGCACCGGTGCTGGGGCCAACGTCCTGACTTTC. The encoded protein is CASTGAGANVLTF.

V and J are TRBV6-5 and TRBJ1-5; D gene unclear. Germline V lookup: CDR1 MNHEY, CDR2 SVGAGI. Trimming took 8 bases from V and 2 from J, leaving 10 bases between them. The CDR3 has 13 residues. The DNA for the CDR3 is TGTGCCAGCGTTACTAGGGGCAATCAGCCCCAGCATTTT. Its protein is CASVTRGNQPQHF.